This T cell receptor (beta chain) was obtained from a study of vaccination effects on CD4 cells after COVID-19. This clone was found a few times. The antigen is not known. Sequencing in the ViraFEST assay came after antigen-specific CD4+ T cells had been expanded with viral peptide pools, which were used to stimulate PBMC. The culture ran for around nine days before CD4+ T cells were isolated. In the vaccine recipients, nucleocapsid antibodies were negative and there was no prior SARS-CoV-2 infection. Points from the study as a whole: Of the vaccine-induced clones from healthy vaccinees, merely 1 of 255 recognized common cold coronaviruses as well. Substantial clonal contraction characterized both infection- and vaccine-induced clones late after vaccination. Convalescent patients in the study were few, and early post-infection timepoints were absent.

The protocol was immunoSEQ multiplex PCR, while the TCRdb copy is restricted to in-frame clones and leaves out a portion. The table records tens of thousands of clones, about 80% of them present only once. The length of the CDR3 is 13 residues. The junction had 2 bases not matched to a gene; V was cut back by 0 bases and J by 5 bases. Per the germline V gene, CDR1 is SGHRS and CDR2 is YFSETQ. The chain joins TRBV5-1 to TRBJ2-7; the match to TRBD1 covers 7 bases. Here the sequenced sample was CD4+ T cells from PBMCs cultured with HCoV-OC43 spike peptides, taken before COVID-19 vaccination. The sample's subset: HCoV-OC43 spike overlapping peptide pool stimulation. The TCR was taken from a human donor who received a COVID-19 vaccine. CDR3 coding DNA: TGCGCCAGCAGCTTGGACAGGGGCCACGAGCAGTACGTC. The encoded protein is CASSLDRGHEQYV.